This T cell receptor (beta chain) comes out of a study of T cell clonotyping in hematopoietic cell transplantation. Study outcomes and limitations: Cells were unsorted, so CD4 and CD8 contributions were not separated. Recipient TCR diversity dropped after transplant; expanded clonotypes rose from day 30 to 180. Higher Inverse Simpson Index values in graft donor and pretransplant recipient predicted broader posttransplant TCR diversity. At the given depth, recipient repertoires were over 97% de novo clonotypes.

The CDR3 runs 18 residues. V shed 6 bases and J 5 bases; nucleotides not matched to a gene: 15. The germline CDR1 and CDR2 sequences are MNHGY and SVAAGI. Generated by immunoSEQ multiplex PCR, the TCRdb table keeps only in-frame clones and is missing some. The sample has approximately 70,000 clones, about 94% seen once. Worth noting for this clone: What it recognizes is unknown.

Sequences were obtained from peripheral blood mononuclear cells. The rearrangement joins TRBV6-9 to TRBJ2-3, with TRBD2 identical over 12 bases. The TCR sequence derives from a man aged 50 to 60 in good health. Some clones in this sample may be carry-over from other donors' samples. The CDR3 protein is CASSQFTMTSGSGDTQYF. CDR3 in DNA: TGTGCCAGCAGCCAATTCACCATGACTAGCGGGAGCGGAGATACGCAGTATTTT.